A selection of T cell receptor beta chains follows, all from one sample in a study of shared clonotypes between healthy human individuals. Produced via immunoSEQ multiplex PCR; TCRdb's table is partial and in-frame only. The sample consists of some 2,500,000 clones, 85% to 95% of them appearing once. The source material was naive CD4+ T cells from PBMCs. These receptors were collected from a man younger than 30 in good health. Some clones in this sample may be carry-over from other donors' samples. CDR3s leave out the opening cysteine and the closing phenylalanine or tryptophan. Each record gives: V gene, CDR3 length, J gene, CDR3 protein.

TRBV7-9	12	TRBJ2-7	ASSLAGVDHEQY
TRBV6-1	12	TRBJ2-7	ASSGKTGGYEQY
TRBV6-1	10	TRBJ2-1	ASSRADNEQF
TRBV28	13	TRBJ1-2	ASSLGGTILYGYT
TRBV7-2	9	TRBJ1-2	ASTQRGSYT
TRBV11-2	13	TRBJ2-7	ASSLSSQLYGEQY
TRBV18	13	TRBJ2-5	ASSPNDRAGETQY
TRBV6-5	14	TRBJ2-2	ASSYEGTVNTGELF
TRBV5-1	15	TRBJ1-3	ASSLMGQGPSGNTIY
TRBV7-9	12	TRBJ2-7	ASSRERGPYEQY
TRBV7-2	11	TRBJ1-1	ASSLAENTEAF
TRBV5-1	13	TRBJ2-5	ASSPGPSTGETQY
TRBV5-1	16	TRBJ1-1	ASSSGGERQGRNTEAF
TRBV2	12	TRBJ1-5	ASSDWGARQPQH
TRBV7-3	10	TRBJ2-2	ASSSSTGELF
TRBV5-1	12	TRBJ2-5	ASSISGRTETQY
TRBV10-3	12	TRBJ1-1	AISQQGTDTEAF
TRBV10-3	13	TRBJ2-5	AISDLSSVEETQY
TRBV7-2	14	TRBJ1-2	ASSSPGQGGLYGYT
TRBV5-5	11	TRBJ2-5	ASSTGLGETQY
TRBV10-2	14	TRBJ2-1	ASSDPPREGLGEQF
TRBV4-2	12	TRBJ2-7	ASTRTGTSYEQY
TRBV6-1	12	TRBJ1-2	ASKNRDRNYGYT
TRBV4-1	13	TRBJ2-7	ATHPPQRSSYEQY
TRBV7-8	9	TRBJ1-1	ASDRGLGAF
TRBV2	12	TRBJ2-7	ASSDFSGGGEQY
TRBV28	12	TRBJ1-5	ASIPAPSNQPQH
TRBV5-1	13	TRBJ1-6	ASSSTGGGSSPLH
TRBV2	13	TRBJ1-4	ASSESGQGTEKLF
TRBV18	13	TRBJ2-3	ASSPASGRTDTQY
TRBV2	13	TRBJ2-1	ASVLESVSYNEQF
TRBV5-1	16	TRBJ2-1	ASSLGVIAGGGQDEQF
TRBV5-1	11	TRBJ2-7	ASSLDILGEQY
TRBV7-2	12	TRBJ2-1	ASASGRVGNEQF
TRBV6-6	12	TRBJ2-7	ASGGTGGSYEQY
TRBV28	10	TRBJ2-1	ASSPRLARGF
TRBV27	13	TRBJ2-6	ASSGLDSGANVLT
TRBV6-5	12	TRBJ2-3	ASRLAGGADTQY
TRBV2	10	TRBJ2-3	ASTRGGQGQY
TRBV4-3	16	TRBJ2-6	ASSQDRVGSSGANVLT
TRBV28	9	TRBJ2-7	AETVTYEQY
TRBV7-9	12	TRBJ1-4	ASSLGTGEEKLF
TRBV6-5	14	TRBJ1-1	ASSYFLTGGRAEAF
TRBV9	12	TRBJ1-5	ASSEGRNNQPQH
TRBV5-1	13	TRBJ1-2	ASSLALSESYGYT
TRBV27	14	TRBJ1-5	ASSLGWTGGLEPQH
TRBV18	15	TRBJ2-7	ASSTGVSGGSPYEQY
TRBV7-3	13	TRBJ2-1	ASSLGLADYNEQF
TRBV28	12	TRBJ2-6	ASSLGYWTNVLT
TRBV19	13	TRBJ1-1	ASSSPGTGDTEAF
TRBV27	12	TRBJ1-2	ASSLSLTGNGYT
TRBV6-5	11	TRBJ2-1	ASSLLAYNEQF
TRBV19	14	TRBJ2-3	ATKPRTSGNTDTQY
TRBV19	13	TRBJ1-5	ARRGTNPSNQPQH
TRBV11-1	14	TRBJ2-2	ASSPWRKGGTGELF
TRBV5-4	13	TRBJ2-1	ASSLGGTRGNEQF
TRBV9	12	TRBJ2-7	ASSAPGAAVEQY
TRBV19	11	TRBJ2-5	ASSISGQETQY
TRBV2	16	TRBJ2-1	ASSFSGTSGRPYNEQF